Listed here is a single T cell receptor beta chain. The clone's antigen remains unknown. No qualities accompany the bases; no much larger clone lies one base away. The data originate from a study of control samples from healthy donors and cancer patients (dated by TCRdb to 2019 to 2021). CDR1 is given as SGHRS and CDR2 as YFSETQ, both from the germline V gene. CDR3 length: 13 amino acids, cysteine to phenylalanine. Only the CDR3 DNA is retained, 39 bases long and in frame from the first base. The junction shows trimming of 4 bases on V and 5 bases on J, plus 12 bases between the germline ends. Library method: the immunoSEQ multiplex PCR assay. In its TCRdb copy, this immuneACCESS table keeps in-frame sequences only and misses some clones. Where compared with another copy, unresolved V genes explain less than half of these, and the others have no known cause. This sample holds 24,000 or so clones; under 95% were observed only once. The ten top clones hold 13% of the sample.

The source is a man between 45 and 60 years old with lung cancer. Sequencing was done on a sample of PBMCs. The rearrangement combines TRBV5-1 with TRBJ1-1; the D segment could be TRBD1, given 6 matching bases. The CDR3 corresponds to CASSATGYTEAFF. The nucleotides read TGCGCCAGCAGCGCCACAGGGTATACTGAAGCTTTCTTT.